This TCR beta chain originates from a study of lymphopenia after photon versus proton radiotherapy. Study conclusions and caveats: Larger post-nadir TCR diversity loss correlated inversely with survival in deceased patients. Relative stability marked proton patients; photon patients lost diversity and naive cells.

Comments on this clone: Its specificity is unknown.

Measured with immunoSEQ multiplex PCR; TCRdb has only the in-frame clones, and not every one. The table includes roughly 36,000 clones, 90% detected once. The clonotype comes from a woman between 45 and 60 years old with pancreatic cancer. The sample was peripheral blood, taken from a patient treated with photon-based radiotherapy.

The CDR3 region is CASSVAGYEQYF. The CDR3 DNA sequence: TGTGCCAGCAGCGTAGCGGGCTACGAGCAGTACTTC. J is TRBJ2-7 and V is TRBV9; no definite D call. The CDR3 loop spans 12 amino acids. The germline V gene encodes CDR1 SGDLS and CDR2 YYNGEE. V was pared by 0 bases and J by 3 bases, with 4 bases between.